The 28 T cell receptor beta chains given below trace back to one sample, sequenced in a study of CD8 T cells in Susac syndrome. After extraction with the RNeasy kit, about 0.5 to 1 ug of the RNA was reverse transcribed using random hexamers. TCRdb processed the immunoSEQ multiplex PCR reads anew with MiXCR; each CDR3 protein has one entry. The sample has almost 450,000 distinct CDR3 sequences; approximately 85% are singletons. The sample was CD8+ T cells from PBMCs. The receptors stem from a human donor with multiple sclerosis.

The chain recombines TRBV7-2 with TRBJ2-5; TRBD2 agrees at 7 bases. Germline trimming cut 5 bases from V and 0 bases from J; bases unmatched to any gene: 3. Germline values: CDR1 SGHTA, CDR2 FQGNSA. This CDR3 spans 14 amino acids. The CDR3 nucleotides read TGTGCCAGCAGCGGAGCGGGGTACCAAGAGACCCAGTACTTC. This codes for CASSGAGYQETQYF.

V usage is TRBV12-3 or TRBV12-4 and J usage is TRBJ1-1; possible D gene TRBD1, 6 bases. The ends were cut back, 4 bases at V and 3 bases at J, with 18 bases in the middle. This CDR3 has 16 residues. Here the CDR3 reads CASSYAGHSPDTEAFF. CDR3 nucleotide sequence: TGTGCCAGCAGTTACGCGGGACACTCACCCGACACTGAAGCTTTCTTT.

The chain is built from TRBV6-1 and TRBJ2-3; D could derive from TRBD1 or TRBD2 (5 bases each). Germline V lookup: CDR1 MNHNS, CDR2 SASEGT. Trimming stripped 5 bases from V and 6 bases from J, with 24 bases between. The CDR3 contains 17 residues. The CDR3 nucleotides are TGTGCCAGCAGTAATCTATGGGACCTCCGTTCACCTGATACGCAGTATTTT. It specifies CASSNLWDLRSPDTQYF.

The CDR3 coding sequence is TGTGCCAGCAGCTTAGCAGCCGGGACTAGCCTCGAGCAGTACTTC. Residues: CASSLAAGTSLEQYF. V and J are TRBV7-6 and TRBJ2-7; the match to TRBD2 covers 9 bases. Trimming at V came to 0 bases and at J to 6 bases, leaving 6 bases not matched to a gene. CDR1 is SGHVS, CDR2 FNYEAQ, per germline. CDR3 size: 15 residues.

The V call is TRBV29-1, the J call TRBJ1-1; TRBD1 matches 9 bases. CDR1 and CDR2 (germline): SQVTM, ANQGSEA. V shed 5 bases and J 7 bases; nucleotides not matched to a gene: 2. There are 11 residues in the CDR3. The CDR3 reads CSVTGGGEAFF. CDR3 coding DNA: TGCAGCGTTACAGGGGGCGGTGAAGCTTTCTTT.

The chain is built from TRBV29-1 and TRBJ1-1, with D perhaps TRBD1 (5 bases). This CDR3 spans 11 amino acids. V lost 3 bases to trimming and J lost 6 bases, with 8 bases between them. Germline V gene sequence: CDR1 SQVTM, CDR2 ANQGSEA. CDR3 bases: TGCAGCGTTGATCAGGGCTCTGAAGCTTTCTTT. Translated: CSVDQGSEAFF.

This chain uses TRBV4-1 with TRBJ1-4; D gene unclear. This CDR3 is 16 amino acids long. V was shortened by 0 bases and J by 0 bases, with 8 bases between the two germline ends. Germline values: CDR1 MGHRA, CDR2 YSYEKL. CDR3 region: CASSQERVATNEKLFF. The CDR3 nucleotides are TGCGCCAGCAGCCAAGAACGGGTTGCAACTAATGAAAAACTGTTTTTT.

There are a few counts of this clonotype. The gene calls are TRBV27 and TRBJ2-7; perhaps TRBD1 as D (5 bases). The germline CDR1 and CDR2 sequences are MNHEY and SMNVEV (reference sequence). The CDR3 totals 15 residues. Between the trimmed V and J ends, which lost 3 bases and 4 bases, there was a span of 16 bases. This CDR3 reads CASSFTGDPWYEQYF. In nucleotides, the CDR3 is TGTGCCAGCAGTTTTACAGGCGATCCTTGGTACGAGCAGTACTTC.

V gene TRBV28 combines with J gene TRBJ2-1; 15 bases map to TRBD2. Per germline, CDR1 MDHEN and CDR2 SYDVKM. Trimming at V came to 4 bases and at J to 0 bases, leaving 10 bases not matched to a gene. The CDR3 is 20 residues long. The CDR3, as DNA: TGTGCCAGCAGTTACCCGGGACTAGCGGGAGGTCGAGACTCCTACAATGAGCAGTTCTTC. Its protein is CASSYPGLAGGRDSYNEQFF.

This clonotype was recorded only once. V and J are TRBV11-2 and TRBJ2-7; D may correspond to TRBD1 or TRBD2 (5 bases each). CDR3 length equals 14 residues. V was pared by 5 bases and J by 4 bases, with 15 bases between. Germline CDR1 and CDR2: SGHAT and FQNNGV. The CDR3 spells CASSLPGPPYEQYF. Written as DNA, the CDR3 is TGTGCCAGCAGCCTCCCGGGACCGCCGTACGAGCAGTACTTC. Supplemented by reference TRBV11-2 and TRBJ2-7, the full variable domain reads EAGVAQSPRYKIIEKRQSVAFWCNPISGHATLYWYQQILGQGPKLLIQFQNNGVVDDSQLPKDRFSAERLKGVDSTLKIQPAKLEDSAVYLCASSLPGPPYEQYFGPGTRLTVT.

This chain connects TRBV7-8 to TRBJ1-1; D remains ambiguous. Germline CDR1 reads SGHVS; CDR2 reads FQNEAQ. This CDR3 comprises 15 residues. V was clipped by 5 bases and J by 0 bases, with 13 bases between them. CDR3 coding DNA: TGTGCCAGCAGCCCTTACGGGGTAATGAACACTGAAGCTTTCTTT. The encoded protein is CASSPYGVMNTEAFF.

Written as DNA, the CDR3 is TGTGCCAGTTCTAAGAGTCTCGTCCACTACGAGCAGTACTTC. It is translated as CASSKSLVHYEQYF. The chain joins TRBV19 to TRBJ2-7; D gene uncertain. V was pared by 8 bases and J by 3 bases, with 17 bases between. Germline values: CDR1 LNHDA, CDR2 SQIVND (reference sequence). This CDR3 is 14 amino acids long.

This clonotype is a singleton in its sample. This chain connects TRBV7-8 to TRBJ2-2; D is unclear. CDR1 and CDR2 (germline): SGHVS, FQNEAQ. CDR3 length: 13 amino acids. V was shortened by 5 bases and J by 6 bases, with 10 bases between the two germline ends. CDR3 protein: CASSPLTSGELFF. The CDR3, as DNA: TGTGCCAGCAGCCCCCTGACGTCCGGGGAGCTGTTTTTT.

The rearrangement uses TRBV2 and TRBJ2-3; the D gene could be TRBD1 or TRBD2 (6 bases each). Trimming pared 9 bases from V and 2 bases from J, leaving 21 bases between. The CDR3 runs 16 residues. The V gene's germline CDR1 is SNHLY and CDR2 FYNNEI. CDR3 sequence reads: CARPRMTGAFTDTQYF. The DNA of the CDR3 is TGTGCCAGACCCCGGATGACGGGGGCCTTCACAGATACGCAGTATTTT.

V is TRBV5-1 and J is TRBJ1-1, with 8 bases lining up with TRBD1. Germline-derived CDR1 and CDR2 are SGHRS and YFSETQ. The CDR3 covers 17 residues. V was pared by 2 bases and J by 0 bases, with 9 bases of the junction left unmatched. The CDR3 is CASSFYPGQAMNTEAFF. CDR3 in DNA: TGCGCCAGCAGCTTCTACCCGGGACAGGCTATGAACACTGAAGCTTTCTTT.

This rearrangement joins TRBV9 to TRBJ2-7; tentative D call: TRBD1 (6 bases). Trimming pared 3 bases from V and 2 bases from J, leaving 15 bases between. The length of the CDR3 is 15 residues. The V gene's germline CDR1 is SGDLS and CDR2 YYNGEE. CDR3 in DNA: TGTGCCAGCAGCGGTTCGGCAGGGGCCACCTACGAGCAGTACTTC. Its protein product is CASSGSAGATYEQYF.

The CDR3 loop is CASSQGGLGGVTNEKLFF. The CDR3 DNA sequence: TGTGCCAGCAGCCAAGGAGGTCTGGGAGGGGTAACTAATGAAAAACTGTTTTTT. This chain links TRBV3-1 with TRBJ1-4; weak D call: TRBD1 (5 bases). From germline, CDR1 is LGHDT and CDR2 YNNKEL (reference sequence). Trimming cost V 1 base and J 1 base, with 16 bases left between them. The CDR3 runs 18 residues.

The V gene is TRBV27, the J gene TRBJ2-7; 12 nucleotides agree with TRBD2. CDR1 MNHEY and CDR2 SMNVEV come from the germline V gene (reference sequence). The CDR3 sequence is 14 residues long. V lost 8 bases to trimming and J lost 4 bases; unmatched junction nucleotides: 6. This CDR3 is CASALAGGKYEQYF. CDR3 sequence (DNA): TGTGCCAGCGCCCTAGCGGGAGGGAAATACGAGCAGTACTTC.

The rearrangement links TRBV27 to TRBJ1-1; 7 positions match TRBD1. The CDR3 totals 15 residues. Germline loops: CDR1 MNHEY, CDR2 SMNVEV (reference sequence). Unmatched junction bases numbered 8, after V lost 6 bases and J lost 1 base. CDR3: CASSVHRGANTEAFF. In DNA, the CDR3 is TGTGCCAGCAGCGTCCACAGGGGCGCGAACACTGAAGCTTTCTTT.

The rearrangement uses TRBV2 and TRBJ1-4; 8 nucleotides agree with TRBD1. Germline V CDR1 and CDR2: SNHLY, FYNNEI. V trimming: 4 bases; J trimming: 3 bases; junction bases outside the gene matches: 7. This CDR3 spans 16 amino acids. The CDR3 DNA follows: TGTGCCAGCAGTGTGGCAGGGGGCCAGGCTAATGAAAAACTGTTTTTT. Its translation is CASSVAGGQANEKLFF.

This clonotype was counted only a few times. The chain recombines TRBV6-1 with TRBJ1-5; perhaps TRBD1 as D (6 bases). Germline CDR1 MNHNS, CDR2 SASEGT. Deletions cut 5 bases from V and 0 bases from J, with 14 bases between. The CDR3 consists of 16 residues. The CDR3 DNA sequence: TGTGCCAGCAGTCCATACAGGGACTATAGCAATCAGCCCCAGCATTTT. Encoded protein: CASSPYRDYSNQPQHF.

The chain is built from TRBV27 and TRBJ2-1; D unresolved. The CDR3 extends over 16 amino acids. With 2 bases removed from V and 2 bases from J, the gap between germline ends came to 13 bases. Germline V gene lookup returns CDR1 MNHEY and CDR2 SMNVEV (reference sequence). CDR3 amino acids: CASSLNPIPTYNEQFF. CDR3 DNA sequence: TGTGCCAGCAGTTTAAATCCGATTCCGACCTACAATGAGCAGTTCTTC.

This clonotype was seen only once. The chain uses TRBV9 and TRBJ2-1; D unresolved. V gave up 0 bases and J gave up 5 bases, with 15 bases separating them. Germline CDR1 and CDR2: SGDLS and YYNGEE. The CDR3 runs to 16 residues. CDR3 DNA sequence: TGTGCCAGCAGCGTAGGAGTACTGGGCGCTGACAATGAGCAGTTCTTC. Its translation is CASSVGVLGADNEQFF.

The V gene is TRBV6-2 or TRBV6-3, the J gene TRBJ2-7; D possibly matches TRBD1 or TRBD2 (5 bases each). This CDR3 has 13 residues. Germline CDR1 is MNHEY and CDR2 is SVGEGT. Trimming cost V 2 bases and J 5 bases, with 10 bases left between them. This CDR3 reads CASSYGGSDEQYF. In DNA form, the CDR3 reads TGTGCCAGCAGTTACGGGGGATCCGACGAGCAGTACTTC.

For the CDR3, the DNA is TGTGCCAGCAGCTTAGGGAATGGCGGGAGGGACAATGAGCAGTTCTTC. It yields the protein CASSLGNGGRDNEQFF. The rearrangement links TRBV13 to TRBJ2-1, with 9 bases fitting TRBD2. The CDR3 length is 16 residues. Germline CDR1 is PRHDT and CDR2 is FYEKMQ (reference sequence). V trimming: 0 bases; J trimming: 5 bases; junction bases outside the gene matches: 5. The variable domain in full, completed from reference TRBV13 and TRBJ2-1, reads AAGVIQSPRHLIKEKRETATLKCYPIPRHDTVYWYQQGPGQDPQFLISFYEKMQSDKGSIPDRFSAQQFSDYHSELNMSSLELGDSALYFCASSLGNGGRDNEQFFGPGTRLTVL.

The V call is TRBV4-1, the J call TRBJ1-6; no definite D call. Germline-derived CDR1 and CDR2 are MGHRA and YSYEKL. Trimming took off 0 bases at V and 5 bases at J, with 11 bases between the two ends. The CDR3 runs to 16 residues. CDR3 sequence (DNA): TGCGCCAGCAGCCAAGATTGGACGGTTGATAATTCACCCCTCCACTTT. Protein sequence: CASSQDWTVDNSPLHF.

The chain is built from TRBV6-5 and TRBJ1-2, with D perhaps matching TRBD1 (5 bases). CDR3 length: 14 amino acids. With 6 bases removed from V and 0 bases from J, the gap between germline ends came to 11 bases. Germline V CDR1 and CDR2: MNHEY, SVGAGI. The CDR3 here is CASSSDTANYGYTF. The CDR3 coding sequence is TGTGCCAGCAGCTCGGACACCGCTAACTATGGCTACACCTTC.

The chain has TRBV30 and TRBJ1-5, with 7 bases that match TRBD1. The CDR3 has 13 residues. Per the germline V gene, CDR1 is GTSNPN and CDR2 is SVGIG (reference sequence). Germline trimming cut 2 bases from V and 7 bases from J; bases unmatched to any gene: 5. CDR3 in amino acids: CAWSQGGWQPQHF. Written as DNA, the CDR3 is TGTGCCTGGAGTCAGGGGGGGTGGCAGCCCCAGCATTTT. Filled out from reference TRBV30 and TRBJ1-5, the complete variable domain reads SQTIHQWPATLVQPVGSPLSLECTVEGTSNPNLYWYRQAAGRGLQLLFYSVGIGQISSEVPQNLSASRPQDRQFILSSKKLLLSDSGFYLCAWSQGGWQPQHFGDGTRLSIL.